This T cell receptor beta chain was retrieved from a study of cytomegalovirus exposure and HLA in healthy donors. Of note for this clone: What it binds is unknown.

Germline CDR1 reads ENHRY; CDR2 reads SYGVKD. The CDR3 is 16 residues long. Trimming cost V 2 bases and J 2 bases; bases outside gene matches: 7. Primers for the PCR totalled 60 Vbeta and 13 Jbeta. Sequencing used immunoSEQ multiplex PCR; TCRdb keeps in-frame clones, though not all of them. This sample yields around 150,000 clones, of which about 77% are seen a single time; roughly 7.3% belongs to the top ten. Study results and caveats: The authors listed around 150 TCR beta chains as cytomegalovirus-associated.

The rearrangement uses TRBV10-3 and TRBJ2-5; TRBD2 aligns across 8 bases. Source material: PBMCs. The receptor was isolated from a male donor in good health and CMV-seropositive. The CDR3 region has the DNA TGTGCCATCAGTGAGGGGGGACTAGGGGGTCAAGAGACCCAGTACTTC. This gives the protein CAISEGGLGGQETQYF.